A single sample gave rise to the 10 T cell receptor beta chains below, sequenced in a study of CD8+ T cells in alopecia areata. Treatment of the sample: oral pan-JAK inhibitor, 5-10 mg twice daily. RNA was isolated and reverse transcribed to cDNA, the sequencing template. Clones were read by immunoSEQ multiplex PCR, and TCRdb kept only the in-frame ones, dropping some. Among roughly 210,000 clones listed, roughly 40% were seen once. Source: CD4+ T cells sorted from blood, taken between weeks 36 and 40, from a patient treated with tofacitinib. The source is a human donor with alopecia areata.

This clone was counted a few times. This chain connects TRBV29-1 to TRBJ1-1, with D perhaps matching TRBD1 (5 bases). Germline V CDR1 and CDR2: SQVTM, ANQGSEA. V lost 7 bases and J lost 2, with 11 bases in between. This CDR3 region has 12 residues. DNA for the CDR3: TGCAGCGCTGGGACGGGTAACACTGAAGCTTTCTTT. This codes for CSAGTGNTEAFF.

This clone was seen a handful of times. Germline is not matched at one junction end, which may reflect a read error. V and J are TRBV6-1 and TRBJ2-7; D uncertain. This CDR3 is 9 amino acids long. Germline CDR1 is MNHNS and CDR2 is SASEGT. The DNA of the CDR3 is TGTGCCAGCGGTGAATTCGTGAGATTC. Amino acid sequence: CASGEFVRF.

Written as DNA, the CDR3 is TGTGCCTGGACAATCCCAAGATTAAGGGAAGAGACCCAGTACTTC. As protein: CAWTIPRLREETQYF. The V gene is TRBV30, the J gene TRBJ2-5; D unclear. This CDR3 is built from 15 residues. Trimming pared 4 bases from V and 3 bases from J, leaving 18 bases between. Germline values: CDR1 GTSNPN, CDR2 SVGIG (reference sequence).

The V gene is TRBV5-1, the J gene TRBJ2-2, with D unclear. Trimming took 3 bases from V and 7 from J, leaving 7 bases between them. Germline V lookup: CDR1 SGHRS, CDR2 YFSETQ. The CDR3 is 12 residues long. The CDR3, as DNA: TGCGCCAGCAGCTCCTCCGGCGGGGAGCTGTTTTTT. This codes for CASSSSGGELFF.

The chain has TRBV30 and TRBJ2-3; 7 positions agree with TRBD2. V lost 2 bases, J lost 5 bases, and 4 bases stayed unmatched. The CDR3 is 13 residues long. The germline V gene encodes CDR1 GTSNPN and CDR2 SVGIG (reference sequence). CDR3: CAWSSGLRDTQYF. CDR3 DNA sequence: TGTGCCTGGAGTTCGGGACTACGAGATACGCAGTATTTT.

V and J are TRBV4-1 and TRBJ2-3; D is undetermined. Per germline, CDR1 MGHRA and CDR2 YSYEKL. The V and J ends lost 4 bases and 5 bases respectively, with 13 bases between them. CDR3 length equals 14 residues. The CDR3 DNA sequence: TGCGCCAGCAGCCCCCGGCCCGAGCTAGATACGCAGTATTTT. Translated, it gives CASSPRPELDTQYF.

The chain couples TRBV11-2 to TRBJ2-7, with D uncertain. The V gene's germline CDR1 is SGHAT and CDR2 FQNNGV. Between the trimmed V and J ends, which lost 3 bases and 3 bases, there was a span of 12 bases. CDR3 length: 14 amino acids. The CDR3 bases are TGTGCCAGCAGCTTGCCCTCGGGCCACTACGAGCAGTACTTC. This gives the protein CASSLPSGHYEQYF.

This clone appeared a few times. The gene calls are TRBV5-1 and TRBJ2-1; D not resolved. The CDR3 has 16 residues. V was clipped by 0 bases and J by 0 bases, with 10 bases between them. Germline loops: CDR1 SGHRS, CDR2 YFSETQ. Written as DNA, the CDR3 is TGCGCCAGCAGCTTGGTTGTGGGTAGCTCCTACAATGAGCAGTTCTTC. This translates into CASSLVVGSSYNEQFF.

With respect to this clone: This same CDR3 is encoded by further DNA sequences in the sample. V and J are TRBV15 and TRBJ2-5, with 8 bases fitting TRBD2. The ends lost 6 bases at V and 5 bases at J; junction bases unmatched: 5. Germline V CDR1 and CDR2: LNHNV, YYDKDF (reference sequence). The CDR3 totals 13 residues. The CDR3 coding sequence is TGTGCCACCAGTCGGGGGGGCGGCGAGACCCAGTACTTC. Protein sequence: CATSRGGGETQYF. The variable domain in full, with the rest retrieved from reference TRBV15 and TRBJ2-5, is DAMVIQNPRYQVTQFGKPVTLSCSQTLNHNVMYWYQQKSSQAPKLLFHYYDKDFNNEADTPDNFQSRRPNTSFCFLDIRSPGLGDTAMYLCATSRGGGETQYFGPGTRLLVL.

The chain combines TRBV30 with TRBJ2-1; 13 bases align to TRBD2. Germline CDR1 GTSNPN, CDR2 SVGIG (reference sequence). The CDR3 sequence is 14 residues long. V shed 5 bases, J shed 8 bases, and the junction held 6 bases outside the gene matches. This chain's CDR3 is CAWATSGRGDEQFF. The CDR3 bases are TGTGCCTGGGCCACTAGCGGGAGGGGCGATGAGCAGTTCTTC.